The clone carrying this T cell receptor beta chain turned up a few times. Its antigen is unidentified. The data are from a study of T-cell memory formation after mild COVID-19. In TCRdb, the 5' RACE reads were re-called with MiXCR into one record per CDR3 protein. Of some 330,000 distinct CDR3 sequences in the sample, under 25% were seen once. Study results and caveats: Mainly in CM and EM were contracting CD4+ clones; CD8+ were in EMRA. Day 15 to 85 contractors were CD4/CD8 balanced; later expanders leaned CD4+. That cross-reactive memory joined was suggested by some responding clones appearing in pre-infection memory.

Trimming took 5 bases from V and 2 from J, leaving 7 bases between them. Germline CDR1 is MNHEY and CDR2 is SVGEGT. This CDR3 has 12 residues. Source material: PBMCs or a T cell subset sorted from them (not recorded which). The chain recombines TRBV6-2 or TRBV6-3 with TRBJ2-7; D unclear. This TCR was sampled from an adult woman who had mild COVID-19 (a few samples of this study predate the infection). Cell type and time point are not known. The chain's CDR3 is CASSATTYEQYF. DNA for the CDR3: TGTGCCAGCAGTGCGACAACCTACGAGCAGTACTTC.